The 12 T cell receptor beta chains below all came from one sample that was sequenced in a study of control samples from healthy donors and cancer patients. The table came from immunoSEQ multiplex PCR; TCRdb's copy has only in-frame clones and leaves some out. The table records around 120,000 clones, about 94% of them present only once. Sequenced input: blood. These receptors came from a man aged 30 to 39 in good health.

The J gene is TRBJ2-7, the V gene TRBV7-8, with 10 bases identical to TRBD1. This CDR3 is built from 14 residues. Looked up from germline, CDR1 is SGHVS and CDR2 is FQNEAQ. The ends lost 0 bases at V and 7 bases at J; junction bases unmatched: 3. CDR3 nucleotides: TGTGCCAGCAGCTTAGCGGGACAGGGGAGAGAGCAGTACGTC. It is translated as CASSLAGQGREQYV.

On this clone itself: A junction end diverges from the germline sequence, so it may reflect a read error. This rearrangement joins TRBV19 to TRBJ2-7; tentatively, D is TRBD1 or TRBD2 (5 bases each). CDR3 size: 11 residues. Looked up from germline, CDR1 is LNHDA and CDR2 is SQIVND (reference sequence). DNA for the CDR3: TGTGCCAGTATGGGCTTGGGACGGGTGTCTTTC. As protein: CASMGLGRVSF.

V usage is TRBV11-2 and J usage is TRBJ1-2; a possible D gene is TRBD1 (6 bases). V gave up 2 bases and J gave up 6 bases, with 25 bases separating them. The V gene's germline CDR1 is SGHAT and CDR2 FQNNGV. The CDR3 length is 18 residues. CDR3 amino acids: CASSLRGVGRMESDGYTF. The CDR3 DNA is TGTGCCAGCAGCTTAAGGGGGGTGGGCAGGATGGAGTCGGATGGCTACACCTTC.

The rearrangement joins TRBV5-1 to TRBJ1-4; TRBD1 is a possible D gene (5 bases). Germline assignment: CDR1 SGHRS and CDR2 YFSETQ. The V end was cut by 4 bases, the J end by 10 bases, with 29 bases between. This CDR3 region has 18 residues. The CDR3 nucleotides are TGCGCCAGCAGCCCGGAATTTCGTCTCGTTGGGGGATCGGGAAAACTGTTTTTT. This encodes CASSPEFRLVGGSGKLFF.

This rearrangement joins TRBV19 to TRBJ2-2; D possibly corresponds to TRBD2 (5 bases). V was shortened by 5 bases and J by 4 bases, with 20 bases between the two germline ends. Germline V gene lookup returns CDR1 LNHDA and CDR2 SQIVND (reference sequence). The CDR3 runs to 17 residues. The CDR3 protein is CASSPKGAATLTGELFF. Written as DNA, the CDR3 is TGTGCCAGTAGTCCCAAGGGAGCGGCGACACTCACCGGGGAGCTGTTTTTT.

The CDR3 region is CATQNRDRVHEQFF. The DNA for the CDR3 is TGTGCCACCCAGAACCGGGACAGGGTACATGAGCAGTTCTTC. The chain couples TRBV19 to TRBJ2-1; 9 nucleotides agree with TRBD1. CDR3 length: 14 residues. In germline, CDR1 is LNHDA, CDR2 SQIVND (reference sequence). Germline trimming cut 10 bases from V and 8 bases from J; bases unmatched to any gene: 12.

The gene calls are TRBV9 and TRBJ1-6; perhaps TRBD1 as D (6 bases). The CDR3 runs to 15 residues. Germline-derived CDR1 and CDR2 are SGDLS and YYNGEE. V shed 3 bases and J shed 8 bases, with 15 bases lying between them. The CDR3 loop reads CASSGWGARDSPLHF. CDR3 DNA sequence: TGTGCCAGCAGCGGATGGGGGGCTAGAGATTCACCCCTCCACTTT.

The chain carries TRBV6-5 and TRBJ1-1; 9 bases are shared with TRBD1. The CDR3 has 15 residues. V lost 2 bases to trimming and J lost 1 base; unmatched junction nucleotides: 2. Germline V gives CDR1 MNHEY, CDR2 SVGAGI. CDR3 nucleotide sequence: TGTGCCAGCAGTTACGAGACAGGGGGGAACACTGAAGCTTTCTTT. Protein product: CASSYETGGNTEAFF.

The rearrangement links TRBV6-1 to TRBJ1-4, with D possibly being TRBD1 (5 bases). The V gene lost 0 bases and the J gene lost 7 bases, with 12 bases spanning the gap. The germline V gene has CDR1 MNHNS and CDR2 SASEGT. The CDR3 is made up of 15 amino acids. The CDR3 DNA is TGTGCCAGCAGTGAAGCGTCAGGGTATGGTGAAAAACTGTTTTTT. Translating it yields CASSEASGYGEKLFF.

This clone was counted only a few times. CDR3 in DNA: TGTGCCAGCAGCCCACCGGAAGGACCTTCCCTTTGGGGCTACACCTTC. Amino acids: CASSPPEGPSLWGYTF. The chain recombines TRBV7-9 with TRBJ1-2; D not certain. V dropped 5 bases and J dropped 8 bases, with 24 bases sitting between them. Germline assignment: CDR1 SEHNR and CDR2 FQNEAQ (reference sequence). The CDR3 spans 16 residues. The full variable domain, rest sourced from reference TRBV7-9 and TRBJ1-2, is DTGVSQNPRHKITKRGQNVTFRCDPISEHNRLYWYRQTLGQGPEFLTYFQNEAQLEKSRLLSDRFSAERPKGSFSTLEIQRTEQGDSAMYLCASSPPEGPSLWGYTFGSGTRLTVV.

The chain has TRBV7-2 and TRBJ2-3, with D possibly TRBD2 on 6 matching bases. Trimming pared 1 base from V and 5 bases from J, leaving 10 bases between. This CDR3 region has 14 residues. Germline V gene data show CDR1 as SGHTA and CDR2 as FQGNSA. CDR3 in amino acids: CASSLEAGLDTQYF. The CDR3 coding sequence is TGTGCCAGCAGCTTAGAAGCGGGCCTAGATACGCAGTATTTT. Filled out from reference TRBV7-2 and TRBJ2-3, the complete variable domain reads GAGVSQSPSNKVTEKGKDVELRCDPISGHTALYWYRQSLGQGLEFLIYFQGNSAPDKSGLPSDRFSAERTGGSVSTLTIQRTQQEDSAVYLCASSLEAGLDTQYFGPGTRLTVL.

The chain couples TRBV27 to TRBJ2-7; 7 positions match TRBD2. The J segment lost 0 bases and the V segment lost 11 bases, leaving 19 bases of the junction unmatched. Germline CDR1 and CDR2: MNHEY and SMNVEV (reference sequence). This CDR3 has 17 residues. DNA of the CDR3: TGTGCCGGCATCGACCCTACGACTAGCCCCCTCTCCTACGAGCAGTACGTC. Amino acid sequence: CAGIDPTTSPLSYEQYV.